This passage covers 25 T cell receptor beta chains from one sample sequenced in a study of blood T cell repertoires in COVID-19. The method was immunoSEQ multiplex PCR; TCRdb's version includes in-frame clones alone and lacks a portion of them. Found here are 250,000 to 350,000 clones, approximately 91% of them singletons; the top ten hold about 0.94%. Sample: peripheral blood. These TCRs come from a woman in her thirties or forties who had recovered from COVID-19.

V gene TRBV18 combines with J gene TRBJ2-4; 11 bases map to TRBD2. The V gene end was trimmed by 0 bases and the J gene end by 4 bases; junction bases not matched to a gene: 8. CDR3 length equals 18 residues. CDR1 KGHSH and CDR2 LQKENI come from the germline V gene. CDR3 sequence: CASSPPNPGLAAKNIQYF. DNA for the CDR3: TGTGCCAGCTCACCACCTAACCCGGGACTAGCGGCGAAAAACATTCAGTACTTC.

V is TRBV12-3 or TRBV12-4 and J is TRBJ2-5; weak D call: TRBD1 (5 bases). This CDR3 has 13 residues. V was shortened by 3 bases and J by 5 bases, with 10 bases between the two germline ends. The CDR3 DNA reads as TGTGCCAGCAGTTTTTCAGGGATCGAGACCCAGTACTTC. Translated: CASSFSGIETQYF.

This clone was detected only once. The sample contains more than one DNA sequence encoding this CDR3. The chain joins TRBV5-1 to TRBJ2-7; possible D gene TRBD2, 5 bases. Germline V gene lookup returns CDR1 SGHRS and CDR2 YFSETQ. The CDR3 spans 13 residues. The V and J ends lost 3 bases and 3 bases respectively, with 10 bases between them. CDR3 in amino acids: CASSSGLNYEQYF. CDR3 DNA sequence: TGCGCCAGCAGCTCTGGACTCAACTACGAGCAGTACTTC.

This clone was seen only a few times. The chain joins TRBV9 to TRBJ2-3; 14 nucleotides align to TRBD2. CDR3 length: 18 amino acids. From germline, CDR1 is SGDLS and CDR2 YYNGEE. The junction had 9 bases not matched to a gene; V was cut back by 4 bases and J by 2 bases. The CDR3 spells CASSPRLAGGRVTDTQYF. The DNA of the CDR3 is TGTGCCAGCAGCCCTCGACTAGCGGGAGGGCGGGTCACAGATACGCAGTATTTT.

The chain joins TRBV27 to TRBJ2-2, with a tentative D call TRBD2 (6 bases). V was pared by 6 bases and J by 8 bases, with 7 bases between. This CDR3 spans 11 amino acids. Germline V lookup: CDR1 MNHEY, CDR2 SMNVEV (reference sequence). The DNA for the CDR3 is TGTGCCAGCAGACGGGAGGGGGAGCTGTTTTTT. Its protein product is CASRREGELFF.

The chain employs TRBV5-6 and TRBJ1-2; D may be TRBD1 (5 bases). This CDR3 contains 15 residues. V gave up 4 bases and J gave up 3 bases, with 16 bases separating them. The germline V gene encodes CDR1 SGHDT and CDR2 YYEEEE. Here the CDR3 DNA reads TGTGCCAGCAGCGAGGGACTGCCAACGGACTATGGCTACACCTTC. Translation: CASSEGLPTDYGYTF.

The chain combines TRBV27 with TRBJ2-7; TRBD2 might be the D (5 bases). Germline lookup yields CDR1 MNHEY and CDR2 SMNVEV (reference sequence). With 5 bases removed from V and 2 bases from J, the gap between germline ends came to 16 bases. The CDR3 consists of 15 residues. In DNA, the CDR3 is TGTGCCAGCAGTCCTTTGGCTAGCCGAACCTACGAGCAGTACTTC. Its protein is CASSPLASRTYEQYF.

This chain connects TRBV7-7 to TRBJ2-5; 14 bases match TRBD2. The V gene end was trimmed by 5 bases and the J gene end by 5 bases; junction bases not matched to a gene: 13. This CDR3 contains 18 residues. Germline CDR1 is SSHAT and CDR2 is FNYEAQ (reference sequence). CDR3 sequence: CASSHVGLAGGLMETQYF. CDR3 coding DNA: TGTGCCAGCAGCCACGTCGGACTAGCGGGAGGACTTATGGAGACCCAGTACTTC.

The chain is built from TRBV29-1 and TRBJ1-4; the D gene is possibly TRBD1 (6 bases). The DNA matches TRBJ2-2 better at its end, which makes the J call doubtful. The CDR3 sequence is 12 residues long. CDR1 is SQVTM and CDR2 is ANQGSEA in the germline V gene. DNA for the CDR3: TGCAGCGTTGCCACCGGGACAGGGGAGCTGTTTTTT. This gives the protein CSVATGTGELFF.

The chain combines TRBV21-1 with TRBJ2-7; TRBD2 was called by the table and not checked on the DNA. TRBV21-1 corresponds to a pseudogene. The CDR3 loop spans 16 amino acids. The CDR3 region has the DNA TGTGCCAGCAGCAAAGAGGGGGGGGTCCCCCCCTACGAGCAGTACTTC. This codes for CASSKEGGVPPYEQYF.

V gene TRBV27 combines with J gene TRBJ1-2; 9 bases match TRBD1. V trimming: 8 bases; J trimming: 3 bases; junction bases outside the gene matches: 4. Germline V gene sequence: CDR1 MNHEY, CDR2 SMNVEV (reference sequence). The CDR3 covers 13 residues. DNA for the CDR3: TGTGCCAGCCGAACAGGGGGCGACTATGGCTACACCTTC. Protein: CASRTGGDYGYTF.

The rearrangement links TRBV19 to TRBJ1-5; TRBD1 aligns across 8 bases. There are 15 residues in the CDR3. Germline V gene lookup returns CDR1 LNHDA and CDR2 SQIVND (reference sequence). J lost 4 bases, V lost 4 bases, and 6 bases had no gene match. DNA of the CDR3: TGTGCCAGTAGTACCGGGACAGGACGGAATCAGCCCCAGCATTTT. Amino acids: CASSTGTGRNQPQHF. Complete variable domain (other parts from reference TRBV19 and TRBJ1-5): DGGITQSPKYLFRKEGQNVTLSCEQNLNHDAMYWYRQDPGQGLRLIYYSQIVNDFQKGDIAEGYSVSREKKESFPLTVTSAQKNPTAFYLCASSTGTGRNQPQHFGDGTRLSIL.

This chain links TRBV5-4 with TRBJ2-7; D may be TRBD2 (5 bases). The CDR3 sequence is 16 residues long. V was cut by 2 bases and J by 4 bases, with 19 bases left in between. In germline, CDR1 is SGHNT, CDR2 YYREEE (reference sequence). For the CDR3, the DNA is TGTGCCAGCAGCTTTTTTATCTTAGGAGGCGGTTACGAGCAGTACTTC. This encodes CASSFFILGGGYEQYF.

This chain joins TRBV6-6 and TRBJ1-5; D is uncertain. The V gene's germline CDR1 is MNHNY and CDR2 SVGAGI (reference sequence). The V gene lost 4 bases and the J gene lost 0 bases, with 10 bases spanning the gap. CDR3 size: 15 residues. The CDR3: CASSSEGNSNQPQHF. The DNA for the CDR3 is TGTGCCAGCAGTTCCGAGGGAAATAGCAATCAGCCCCAGCATTTT.

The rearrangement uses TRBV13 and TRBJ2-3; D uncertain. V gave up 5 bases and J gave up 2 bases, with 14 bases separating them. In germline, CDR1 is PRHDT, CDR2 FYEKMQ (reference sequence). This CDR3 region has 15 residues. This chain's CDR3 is CASSPLGGSTDTQYF. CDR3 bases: TGTGCCAGCAGCCCCCTAGGCGGTTCCACAGATACGCAGTATTTT.

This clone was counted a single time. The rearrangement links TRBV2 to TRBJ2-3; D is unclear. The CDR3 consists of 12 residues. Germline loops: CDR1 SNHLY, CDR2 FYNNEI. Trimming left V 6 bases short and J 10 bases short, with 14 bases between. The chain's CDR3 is CASSRARDPQYF. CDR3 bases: TGTGCCAGCAGCCGCGCTAGAGACCCGCAGTATTTT.

This CDR3 reads CASSDSGTGGTGELFF. The CDR3 nucleotides read TGTGCCAGCAGTGATTCCGGGACAGGGGGCACCGGGGAGCTGTTTTTT. The chain uses TRBV6-4 and TRBJ2-2, with 11 bases that match TRBD1. The CDR3 consists of 16 residues. V was pared by 3 bases and J by 4 bases, with 4 bases of the junction left unmatched. Germline V gene data show CDR1 as MRHNA and CDR2 as SNTAGT.

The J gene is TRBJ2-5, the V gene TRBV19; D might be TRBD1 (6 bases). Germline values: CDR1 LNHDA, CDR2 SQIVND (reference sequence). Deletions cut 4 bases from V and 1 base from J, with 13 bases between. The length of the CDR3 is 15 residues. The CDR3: CASSTPSTGQETQYF. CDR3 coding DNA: TGTGCCAGTAGTACCCCCTCGACAGGCCAAGAGACCCAGTACTTC.

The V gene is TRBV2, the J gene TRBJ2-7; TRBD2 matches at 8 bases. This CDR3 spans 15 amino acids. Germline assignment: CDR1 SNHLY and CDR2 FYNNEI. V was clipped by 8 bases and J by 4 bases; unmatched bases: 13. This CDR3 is CASRAEAGVLYEQYF. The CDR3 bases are TGTGCCAGCCGGGCGGAAGCGGGAGTCCTTTACGAGCAGTACTTC.

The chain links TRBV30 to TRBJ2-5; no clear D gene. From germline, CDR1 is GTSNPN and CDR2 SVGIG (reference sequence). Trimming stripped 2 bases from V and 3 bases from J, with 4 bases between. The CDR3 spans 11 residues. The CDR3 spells CAWSPEETQYF. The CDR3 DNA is TGTGCCTGGAGTCCGGAAGAGACCCAGTACTTC.

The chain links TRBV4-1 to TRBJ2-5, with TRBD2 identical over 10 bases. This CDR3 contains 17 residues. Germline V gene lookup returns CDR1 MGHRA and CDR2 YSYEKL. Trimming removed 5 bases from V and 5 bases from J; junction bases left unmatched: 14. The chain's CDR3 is CASSAGRTSGSGETQYF. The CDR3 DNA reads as TGCGCCAGCAGCGCGGGGAGGACTAGCGGATCCGGGGAGACCCAGTACTTC.

The CDR3 DNA reads as TGTGCCAGCAGTACCCTCGGAGGGTCCTACGAGCAGTACTTC. Amino acid sequence: CASSTLGGSYEQYF. The chain joins TRBV6-5 to TRBJ2-7; a possible D gene is TRBD2 (6 bases). The CDR3 consists of 14 residues. V gave up 5 bases and J gave up 1 base, with 12 bases separating them. Per the germline V gene, CDR1 is MNHEY and CDR2 is SVGAGI.

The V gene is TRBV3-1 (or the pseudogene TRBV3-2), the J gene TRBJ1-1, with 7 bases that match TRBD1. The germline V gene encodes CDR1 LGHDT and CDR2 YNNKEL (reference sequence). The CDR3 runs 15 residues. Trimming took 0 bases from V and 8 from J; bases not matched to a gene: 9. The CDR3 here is CASSQERGGGPEAFF. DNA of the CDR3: TGTGCCAGCAGCCAAGAGCGTGGAGGGGGCCCCGAAGCTTTCTTT.

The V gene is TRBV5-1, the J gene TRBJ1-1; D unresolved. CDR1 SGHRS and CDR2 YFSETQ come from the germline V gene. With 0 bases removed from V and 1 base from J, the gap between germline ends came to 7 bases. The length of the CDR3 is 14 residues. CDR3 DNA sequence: TGCGCCAGCAGCTTGGTACTCGAGAACACTGAAGCTTTCTTT. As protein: CASSLVLENTEAFF.

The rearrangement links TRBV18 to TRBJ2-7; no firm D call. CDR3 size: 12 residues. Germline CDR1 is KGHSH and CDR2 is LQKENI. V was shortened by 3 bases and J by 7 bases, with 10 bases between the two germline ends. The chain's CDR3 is CASSPNLREQYF. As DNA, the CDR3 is TGTGCCAGCTCACCTAACCTACGAGAGCAGTACTTC.